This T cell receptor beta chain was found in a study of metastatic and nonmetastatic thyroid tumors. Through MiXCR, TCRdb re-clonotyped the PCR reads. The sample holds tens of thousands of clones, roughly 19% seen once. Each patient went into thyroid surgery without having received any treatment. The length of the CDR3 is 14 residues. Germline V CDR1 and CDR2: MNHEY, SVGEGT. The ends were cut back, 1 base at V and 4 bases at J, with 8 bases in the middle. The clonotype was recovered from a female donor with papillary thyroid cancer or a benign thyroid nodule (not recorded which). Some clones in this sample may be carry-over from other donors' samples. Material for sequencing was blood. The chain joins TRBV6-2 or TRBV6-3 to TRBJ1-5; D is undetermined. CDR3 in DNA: TGTGCCAGCAGTTACTGGCCGGGAAATCAGCCCCAGCATTTT. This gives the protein CASSYWPGNQPQHF.